This T cell receptor (beta chain) was recorded in a study of OX40 agonist ivuxolimab in advanced cancers. About this clone: Its antigen is as yet unknown.

Study conclusions and caveats: With doses of 0.1 to 3.0 mg/kg, CD4+ and CD8+ blood T cells had undergone clonal expansion by week 6. The 0.1-3.0 mg/kg partial responders had among the lowest clonal expansion.

The CDR3 runs to 15 residues. Germline CDR1 and CDR2: WSHSY and SAAADI. Trimming left V 5 bases short and J 5 bases short, with 16 bases between. Cycle 7 day 1, cycle 4 day 1, and baseline were the timepoints at which blood was sampled. Data came from immunoSEQ multiplex PCR; TCRdb stores just in-frame clones and leaves some out. The table lists about 110,000 clones, 80% to 95% of them singletons, with approximately 0.69% in the top ten. The receptor was isolated from an adult with an advanced solid tumor such as melanoma, head and neck, liver or kidney cancer. The rearrangement uses TRBV10-2 and TRBJ2-1; D call uncertain. The starting material was CD4+ or CD8+ T cells sorted from blood, obtained in a trial of the OX40 agonist ivuxolimab. CDR3 amino acids: CASSQDTYRDNEQFF. As DNA, the CDR3 is TGCGCCAGCAGTCAAGACACATACCGAGACAATGAGCAGTTCTTC.